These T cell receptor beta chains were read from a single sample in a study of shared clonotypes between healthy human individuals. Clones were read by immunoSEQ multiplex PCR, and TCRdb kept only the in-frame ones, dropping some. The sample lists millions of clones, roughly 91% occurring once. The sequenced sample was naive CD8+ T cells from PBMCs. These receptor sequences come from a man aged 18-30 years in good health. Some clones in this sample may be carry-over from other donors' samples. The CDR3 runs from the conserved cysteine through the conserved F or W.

cdr3_aa: CASNPGAGTGWSHEQYF
v_call: TRBV28

cdr3_aa: CASSLAGFPNSEQYF
v_call: TRBV5-1

cdr3_aa: CASTFPGGTDTQYF
v_call: TRBV27

cdr3_aa: CASSFSSYRTDTQYF
v_call: TRBV27

cdr3_aa: CASSFSTGELTGEQYF
v_call: TRBV5-6

cdr3_aa: CASSERQGPEAFF
v_call: TRBV6-1

cdr3_aa: CASSHVANTEAFF
v_call: TRBV4-3

cdr3_aa: CASSSPGVIAGQETQYF
v_call: TRBV7-8

cdr3_aa: CASSIPGWTLGAFF
v_call: TRBV19

cdr3_aa: CASSFQGGSYNEQFF
v_call: TRBV7-9

cdr3_aa: CAWSVRAGWNEQYF
v_call: TRBV30

cdr3_aa: CASSLEGGPVDTQYF
v_call: TRBV5-6

cdr3_aa: CASSGRKGATEAFF
v_call: TRBV7-9

cdr3_aa: CASSLGRSSYNEQFF
v_call: TRBV11-2

cdr3_aa: CASSGLGREQYF
v_call: TRBV19

cdr3_aa: CASSQERAFNEKLFF
v_call: TRBV4-1

cdr3_aa: CASPLDREAPFHEQYF
v_call: TRBV2

cdr3_aa: CASSPRSSTDTQYF
v_call: TRBV13

cdr3_aa: CASSPDPGGSEQFF
v_call: TRBV5-1

cdr3_aa: CASSGNPTGNRAYEQYF
v_call: TRBV9

cdr3_aa: CASSQGARAFF
v_call: TRBV14

cdr3_aa: CASSATGKPGELFF
v_call: TRBV6-4

cdr3_aa: CASSPGQGLTDTQYF
v_call: TRBV6-5

cdr3_aa: CASSALRLRDNEQFF
v_call: TRBV27

cdr3_aa: CASSPTTSGTEAFF
v_call: TRBV7-9

cdr3_aa: CASSFYRSYEQYF
v_call: TRBV28

cdr3_aa: CASSLSTGDYSYEQYF
v_call: TRBV27

cdr3_aa: CASSPGRAAYEQYF
v_call: TRBV9

cdr3_aa: CASSPEGLAGELDTQYF
v_call: TRBV7-8

cdr3_aa: CASSLRRGRGKDTQYF
v_call: TRBV13